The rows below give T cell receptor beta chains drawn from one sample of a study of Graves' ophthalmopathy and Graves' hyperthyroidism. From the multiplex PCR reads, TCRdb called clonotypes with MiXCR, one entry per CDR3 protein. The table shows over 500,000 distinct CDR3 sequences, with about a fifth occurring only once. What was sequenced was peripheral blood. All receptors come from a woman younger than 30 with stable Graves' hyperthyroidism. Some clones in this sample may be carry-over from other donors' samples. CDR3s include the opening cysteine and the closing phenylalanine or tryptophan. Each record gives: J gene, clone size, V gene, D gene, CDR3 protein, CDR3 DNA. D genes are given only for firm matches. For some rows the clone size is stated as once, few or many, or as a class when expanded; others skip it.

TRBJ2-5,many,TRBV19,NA,CASQAWNRETQYF,TGTGCCAGTCAGGCTTGGAATAGAGAGACCCAGTACTTC
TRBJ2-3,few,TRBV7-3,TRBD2,CASSPGLAGDTQYF,TGTGCCAGCAGCCCGGGACTAGCAGGAGATACGCAGTATTTT
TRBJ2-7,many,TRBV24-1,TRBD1,CATSWRQGTYEQYF,TGTGCCACCAGCTGGAGACAGGGGACCTACGAGCAGTACTTC
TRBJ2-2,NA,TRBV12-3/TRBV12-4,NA,CASSSPVWLAEASPGELFF,TGTGCCAGCAGTTCGCCAGTCTGGTTAGCGGAGGCGTCCCCCGGGGAGCTGTTTTTT
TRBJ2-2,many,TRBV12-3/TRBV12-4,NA,CASRQNTGELFF,TGTGCCAGCAGACAGAACACCGGGGAGCTGTTTTTT
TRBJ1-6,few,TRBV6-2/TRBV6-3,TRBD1,CASSQPGQGSDSPLHF,TGTGCCAGCTCTCAGCCCGGACAGGGGTCGGATTCACCCCTCCACTTT
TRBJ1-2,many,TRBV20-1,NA,CSARQLFNYGYTF,TGCAGTGCGCGACAGCTTTTCAACTATGGCTACACCTTC
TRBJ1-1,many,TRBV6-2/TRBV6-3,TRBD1,CASGTDRGTEAFF,TGTGCCAGCGGGACGGACAGGGGCACTGAAGCTTTCTTT
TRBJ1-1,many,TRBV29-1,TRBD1,CSVEVGQGLTEAFF,TGCAGCGTTGAAGTAGGACAGGGGCTCACTGAAGCTTTCTTT
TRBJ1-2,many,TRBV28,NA,CASSQSNTGNYGYTF,TGTGCCAGCAGCCAATCTAATACAGGGAACTATGGCTACACCTTC
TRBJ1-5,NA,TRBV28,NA,CASSNLGNQPQHF,TGTGCCAGCAGCAACCTCGGTAATCAGCCCCAGCATTTT
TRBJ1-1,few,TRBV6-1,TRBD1,CASTQNRGHLGEAFF,TGTGCCAGCACCCAGAACAGGGGGCATTTGGGTGAAGCTTTCTTT
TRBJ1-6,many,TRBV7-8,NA,CASSLDSSYNSPLHF,TGTGCCAGCAGCTTAGACAGCTCCTATAATTCACCCCTCCACTTT
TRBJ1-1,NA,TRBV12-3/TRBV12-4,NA,CASTAIGEEAFF,TGTGCCAGCACTGCCATCGGGGAAGAAGCTTTCTTT
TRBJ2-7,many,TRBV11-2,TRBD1,CASSTGGPYEQYF,TGTGCCAGCAGCACAGGGGGTCCTTACGAGCAGTACTTC
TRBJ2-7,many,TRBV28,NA,CASSSDRAGSYEQYF,TGTGCCAGCAGTTCCGACCGGGCTGGCTCCTACGAGCAGTACTTC
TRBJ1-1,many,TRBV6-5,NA,CASSYPGTTEAFF,TGTGCCAGCAGTTACCCGGGGACAACTGAAGCTTTCTTT
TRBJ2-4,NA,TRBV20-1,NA,CSARTTRVGAAKNIKYF,TGCAGTGCTAGGACTACCCGAGTAGGGGCAGCCAAAAACATTAAGTACTTC
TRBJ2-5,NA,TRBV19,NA,CASSRDLSSQETQYF,TGTGCCAGTAGTAGGGACTTAAGCAGCCAAGAGACCCAGTACTTC
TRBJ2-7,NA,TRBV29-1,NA,CSVQTDRRYEQYF,TGCAGCGTACAGACAGATCGTCGCTACGAGCAGTACTTC